This T cell receptor beta chain comes out of a study of regulatory T cells in long-lasting Graves disease. Many counts were recorded for this clonotype. The antigen remains unidentified. With iRepertoire HTBI primers and Arm-PCR of CDR3 regions, TCR beta libraries were built. Via MiXCR, TCRdb re-called the multiplex PCR reads, giving one row per CDR3 protein. The sample yields 250,000 to 400,000 distinct CDR3 sequences, 15% to 20% seen once. Documented time point: newly diagnosed GD, antithyroid drugs for less than 3 months. Scientists built the TCR library using RNA that was extracted from PBMCs. With 3 bases removed from V and 0 bases from J, the gap between germline ends came to 9 bases. The CDR3 sequence is 15 residues long. Findings and limits, study-wide: Persistent disease preferred TRBV28, TRBJ1-2 and TRBJ2-5. Sharing of public clonotypes was greater in persistent patients (around 3,000) than in new patients (around 1,000). Persistent Graves' patients had lower TCR diversity than newly diagnosed ones.

The genes are TRBV12-3 or TRBV12-4 and TRBJ1-5; D is undetermined. The clonotype originates from a female donor with Graves disease. The sample in question was peripheral blood mononuclear cells (PBMCs), obtained at new diagnosis, from a patient treated with antithyroid drugs. This chain's CDR3 is CASSFESYSNQPQHF. As DNA, the CDR3 is TGTGCCAGCAGTTTCGAGTCGTATAGCAATCAGCCCCAGCATTTT.